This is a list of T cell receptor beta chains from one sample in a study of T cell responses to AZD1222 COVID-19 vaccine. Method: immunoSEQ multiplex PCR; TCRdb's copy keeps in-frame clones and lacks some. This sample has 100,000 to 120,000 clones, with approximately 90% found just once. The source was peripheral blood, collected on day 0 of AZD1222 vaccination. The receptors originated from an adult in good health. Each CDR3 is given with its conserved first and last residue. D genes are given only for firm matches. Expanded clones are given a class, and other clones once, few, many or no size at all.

CDR3aa: CASRRQSEAFF
CDR3nt: TGTGCCAGCAGGCGTCAGTCTGAAGCTTTCTTT
j_gene: TRBJ1-1
abundance: NA
d_gene: NA
v_gene: TRBV28

CDR3aa: CASSFTSGVQPQHF
CDR3nt: TGCGCCAGCAGCTTTACGTCAGGGGTTCAGCCCCAGCATTTT
j_gene: TRBJ1-5
abundance: once
d_gene: NA
v_gene: TRBV5-1

CDR3aa: CASSQAGGRNYGYTF
CDR3nt: TGTGCCAGCAGCCAAGCAGGGGGCAGGAACTATGGCTACACCTTC
j_gene: TRBJ1-2
abundance: NA
d_gene: TRBD1
v_gene: TRBV3-1/TRBV3-2

CDR3aa: CATEAGGHQPQHF
CDR3nt: TGTGCCACGGAGGCAGGGGGGCATCAGCCCCAGCATTTT
j_gene: TRBJ1-5
abundance: NA
d_gene: TRBD1
v_gene: TRBV15

CDR3aa: CASSTHWRGLSYEQYF
CDR3nt: TGTGCCAGCAGCACCCACTGGCGGGGGCTCTCCTACGAGCAGTACTTC
j_gene: TRBJ2-7
abundance: once
d_gene: NA
v_gene: TRBV11-2

CDR3aa: CASSFGPGHRSSYNSPLHF
CDR3nt: TGTGCCAGCAGTTTTGGCCCCGGACACCGAAGCTCCTATAATTCACCCCTCCACTTT
j_gene: TRBJ1-6
abundance: NA
d_gene: NA
v_gene: TRBV27

CDR3aa: CASSLETGNYEQYF
CDR3nt: TGTGCCAGCAGCTTGGAGACAGGAAATTACGAGCAGTACTTC
j_gene: TRBJ2-7
abundance: NA
d_gene: NA
v_gene: TRBV5-5

CDR3aa: CASRYRFEAFF
CDR3nt: TGTGCCAGCAGATACAGATTTGAAGCTTTCTTT
j_gene: TRBJ1-1
abundance: NA
d_gene: NA
v_gene: TRBV12-3/TRBV12-4

CDR3aa: CASSITGDITDTQYF
CDR3nt: TGTGCCAGCAGCATTACAGGGGATATCACAGATACGCAGTATTTT
j_gene: TRBJ2-3
abundance: once
d_gene: TRBD1
v_gene: TRBV7-3

CDR3aa: CASSETGEPIYEQFF
CDR3nt: TGTGCCAGCTCGGAGACAGGGGAACCGATCTATGAGCAGTTCTTC
j_gene: TRBJ2-1
abundance: once
d_gene: TRBD1
v_gene: TRBV6-1

CDR3aa: CASSDSKVHTGELFF
CDR3nt: TGTGCCAGCAGTGACTCGAAGGTTCACACCGGGGAGCTGTTTTTT
j_gene: TRBJ2-2
abundance: NA
d_gene: NA
v_gene: TRBV6-4

CDR3aa: CATSRVGSSSYEQYF
CDR3nt: TGTGCCACCAGCAGAGTCGGATCGAGCTCCTACGAGCAGTACTTC
j_gene: TRBJ2-7
abundance: NA
d_gene: NA
v_gene: TRBV15

CDR3aa: CSASSSTTNEKLFF
CDR3nt: TGCAGTGCTAGTTCCTCGACAACTAATGAAAAACTGTTTTTT
j_gene: TRBJ1-4
abundance: NA
d_gene: NA
v_gene: TRBV20-1

CDR3aa: CSASGTEAFF
CDR3nt: TGCAGTGCTAGCGGGACAGAAGCTTTCTTT
j_gene: TRBJ1-1
abundance: NA
d_gene: NA
v_gene: TRBV20-1